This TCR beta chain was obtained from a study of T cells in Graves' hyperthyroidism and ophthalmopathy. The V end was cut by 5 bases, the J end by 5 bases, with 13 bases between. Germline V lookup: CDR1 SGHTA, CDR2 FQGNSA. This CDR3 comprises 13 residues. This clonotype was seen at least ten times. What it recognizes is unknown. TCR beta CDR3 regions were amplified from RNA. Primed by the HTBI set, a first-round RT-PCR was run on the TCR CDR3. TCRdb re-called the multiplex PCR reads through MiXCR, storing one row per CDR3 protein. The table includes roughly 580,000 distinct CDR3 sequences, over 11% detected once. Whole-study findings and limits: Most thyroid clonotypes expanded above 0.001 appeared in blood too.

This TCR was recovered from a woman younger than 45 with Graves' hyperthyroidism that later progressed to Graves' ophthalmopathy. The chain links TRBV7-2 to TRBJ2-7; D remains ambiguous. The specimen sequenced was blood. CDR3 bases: TGTGCCAGCAGCCTCTCGGAGTACAACGAGCAGTACTTC. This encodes CASSLSEYNEQYF.